This T cell receptor (beta chain) derives from a study of T-cell memory formation after mild COVID-19. Study information: Largely donor-specific TCR clusters were found.

To note about this clonotype: Its antigen is unknown.

Study findings and constraints: Later expanders leaned toward CD4+, whereas clones contracting from day 15 to 85 were balanced CD4/CD8. That cross-reactive memory joined was suggested by some responding clones appearing in pre-infection memory.

Germline CDR1 is MNHEY and CDR2 is SVGAGI. Trimming removed 4 bases at V and 5 bases at J, with 8 bases between. The CDR3 covers 12 residues. TCRdb ran MiXCR on the 5' RACE reads and lists one entry per CDR3 protein. The sample consists of hundreds of thousands of distinct CDR3 sequences, around 27% of them appearing once. The receptor was isolated from an adult woman who had mild COVID-19 (a few samples of this study predate the infection). Cell type and time point are not known. Sequenced: PBMCs or a T cell subset sorted from them (not recorded which). V and J are TRBV6-5 and TRBJ2-5; the D is unclear. The CDR3 loop is CASSLGMETQYF. For the CDR3, the DNA is TGTGCCAGCAGTTTGGGGATGGAGACCCAGTACTTC.